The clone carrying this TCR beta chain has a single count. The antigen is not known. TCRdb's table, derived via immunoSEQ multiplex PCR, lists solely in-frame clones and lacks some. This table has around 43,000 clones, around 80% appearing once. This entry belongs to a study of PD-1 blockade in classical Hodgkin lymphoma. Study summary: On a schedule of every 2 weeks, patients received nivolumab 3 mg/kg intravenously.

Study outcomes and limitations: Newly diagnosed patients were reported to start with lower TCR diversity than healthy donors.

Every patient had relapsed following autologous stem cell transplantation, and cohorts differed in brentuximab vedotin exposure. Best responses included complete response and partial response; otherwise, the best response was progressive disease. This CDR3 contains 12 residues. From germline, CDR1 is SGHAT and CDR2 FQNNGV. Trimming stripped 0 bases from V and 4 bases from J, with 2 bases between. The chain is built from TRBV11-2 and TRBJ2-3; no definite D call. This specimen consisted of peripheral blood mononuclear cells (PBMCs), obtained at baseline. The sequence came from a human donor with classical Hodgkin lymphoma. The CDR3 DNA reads TGTGCCAGCAGCTTAGAGTCAGATACGCAGTATTTT. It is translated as CASSLESDTQYF.